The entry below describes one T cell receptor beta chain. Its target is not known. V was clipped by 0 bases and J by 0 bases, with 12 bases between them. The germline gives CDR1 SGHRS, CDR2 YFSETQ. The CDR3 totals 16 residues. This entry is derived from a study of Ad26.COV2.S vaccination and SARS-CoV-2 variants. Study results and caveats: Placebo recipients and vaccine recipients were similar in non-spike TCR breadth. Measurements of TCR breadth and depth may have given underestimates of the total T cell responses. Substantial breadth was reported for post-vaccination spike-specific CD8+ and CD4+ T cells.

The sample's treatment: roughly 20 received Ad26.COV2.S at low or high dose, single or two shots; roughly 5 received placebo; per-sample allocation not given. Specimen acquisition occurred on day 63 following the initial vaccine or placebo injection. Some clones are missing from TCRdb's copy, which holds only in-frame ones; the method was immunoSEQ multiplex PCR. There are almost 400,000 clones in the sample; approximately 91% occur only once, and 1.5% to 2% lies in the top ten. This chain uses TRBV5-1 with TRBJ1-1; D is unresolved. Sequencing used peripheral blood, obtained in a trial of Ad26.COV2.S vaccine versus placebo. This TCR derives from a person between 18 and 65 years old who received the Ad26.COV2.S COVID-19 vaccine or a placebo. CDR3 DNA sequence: TGCGCCAGCAGCTTGGCCGCAGGACGGTTGAACACTGAAGCTTTCTTT. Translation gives CASSLAAGRLNTEAFF.